This T cell receptor (beta chain) appears in the sequencing data of a study of cytomegalovirus exposure and HLA in healthy donors. Use of 60 Vbeta and 13 Jbeta primers characterized the PCR. Sequenced by immunoSEQ multiplex PCR; TCRdb stores in-frame clones only, minus some. Of roughly 250,000 clones listed, over 70% are singletons. Each donor was healthy, and each was a bone marrow donor. On this clone itself: As yet, its antigen is unknown.

Study findings and constraints: Researchers reported in a later analysis that a missense DCLRE1C variant was tied to TCR beta V- and J-gene trimming. Reportedly, cytomegalovirus status was diagnosed with high sensitivity and specificity. Most TCR beta V segments were productive about 87% or about 30% of the time in an earlier analysis.

Germline loops: CDR1 SGDLS, CDR2 YYNGEE. The V and J ends lost 3 bases and 3 bases respectively, with 13 bases between them. The CDR3 has 15 amino acids. Sequencing input: PBMCs. This clonotype was sampled from a girl aged 2-10 years in good health and CMV-seronegative. The chain carries TRBV9 and TRBJ1-5; D gene unclear. The CDR3 spells CASSAGGGHNQPQHF. The CDR3 coding sequence is TGTGCCAGCAGCGCCGGCGGCGGCCACAATCAGCCCCAGCATTTT.